The rows below give T cell receptor beta chains drawn from one sample of a study of control samples from healthy donors and cancer patients. Using immunoSEQ multiplex PCR, the repertoire was profiled, and TCRdb retains in-frame clones only, with some absent. In the table there are some 130,000 clones, roughly 92% of which are singletons. The sequenced sample was blood. These receptors were collected from a man aged 18 to 30 in good health. CDR3s include the opening cysteine and the closing phenylalanine or tryptophan. Fields, in order: D gene, clone size, V gene, J gene, CDR3 protein, CDR3 DNA. The D gene is left open where the match is weak. Only part of the rows carry a size: once, few, many, or a class if the clone is expanded.

>TRBD1|NA|TRBV6-4|TRBJ2-5
CASSPRTGGYETQYF
TGTGCCAGCAGTCCTCGGACAGGGGGCTACGAGACCCAGTACTTC
>NA|NA|TRBV11-1|TRBJ2-2
CASSLLAQGGTGELFF
TGTGCCAGCAGCTTATTAGCACAGGGTGGCACCGGGGAGCTGTTTTTT
>NA|NA|TRBV6-6|TRBJ2-1
CASSYPGNEQFF
TGTGCCAGCAGTTACCCGGGCAATGAGCAGTTCTTC
>NA|NA|TRBV6-2/TRBV6-3|TRBJ2-7
CASSYSSFYEQYF
TGTGCCAGCAGTTACTCCAGCTTCTACGAGCAGTACTTC
>NA|NA|TRBV2|TRBJ1-2
CASRGTQNYGYTF
TGTGCTTCAAGGGGGACCCAAAACTATGGCTACACCTTC
>NA|NA|TRBV12-3/TRBV12-4|TRBJ1-3
CASRMGNTIYF
TGTGCCAGCAGGATGGGAAACACCATATATTTT
>NA|NA|TRBV7-6|TRBJ1-6
CASSLANRGNSPLHF
TGTGCCAGCAGCTTAGCGAATAGGGGGAATTCACCCCTCCACTTT
>TRBD1|NA|TRBV7-2|TRBJ2-1
CASSFRTGGNNEQFF
TGTGCCAGCAGCTTCAGGACAGGGGGTAACAATGAGCAGTTCTTC
>NA|NA|TRBV18|TRBJ2-1
CASSPPRQAFNNEQFF
TGTGCCAGCTCACCACCGCGACAGGCGTTTAACAATGAGCAGTTCTTC
>NA|NA|TRBV27|TRBJ1-4
CASSRTGGEKLFF
TGTGCCAGCAGCAGAACCGGGGGGGAAAAACTGTTTTTT
>NA|NA|TRBV2|TRBJ2-1
CASSASGRISSNEQFF
TGTGCCAGCAGTGCTTCGGGGAGGATTTCATCCAATGAGCAGTTCTTC
>TRBD1|NA|TRBV6-5|TRBJ2-7
CASSYADRPTMQYF
TGTGCCAGCAGTTACGCGGACAGGCCCACAATGCAGTACTTC
>TRBD1|NA|TRBV19|TRBJ1-5
CASSMDRYGQPQHF
TGTGCCAGTAGTATGGACAGGTACGGACAGCCCCAGCATTTT
>NA|NA|TRBV5-5|TRBJ1-2
CASSSVAGVYGYTF
TGTGCCAGCAGCTCAGTCGCGGGTGTCTATGGCTACACCTTC
>NA|NA|TRBV19|TRBJ2-7
CASSPSSSYEQYF
TGTGCCAGTAGTCCCTCTAGCTCCTACGAGCAGTACTTC
>NA|few|TRBV27|TRBJ1-6
CASSFRRVSYNSPLHF
TGTGCCAGCAGTTTTCGGAGGGTCTCCTATAATTCACCCCTCCACTTT
>TRBD1|NA|TRBV7-9|TRBJ1-4
CASSFRTGGREKLFF
TGTGCCAGCAGCTTCCGGACAGGGGGGCGAGAAAAACTGTTTTTT
>NA|NA|TRBV18|TRBJ2-4
CASSPPVAKNIQYF
TGTGCCAGCTCACCCCCGGTAGCCAAAAACATTCAGTACTTC
>TRBD1|NA|TRBV5-3|TRBJ1-2
CARSHKIPGGANYGYTF
TGTGCCAGAAGCCACAAAATTCCAGGGGGAGCTAACTATGGCTACACCTTC
>NA|NA|TRBV2|TRBJ1-5
CASSERGRDGQPQHF
TGCGCCAGCAGTGAAAGAGGACGTGACGGGCAGCCCCAGCATTTT
>NA|few|TRBV4-2|TRBJ2-5
CASSQDPPGSGETQYF
TGTGCCAGCAGCCAAGATCCGCCAGGTAGTGGGGAGACCCAGTACTTC
>NA|few|TRBV2|TRBJ1-1
CASSDVQGNTEAFF
TGTGCCAGCAGTGACGTCCAGGGGAACACTGAAGCTTTCTTT
>TRBD1|NA|TRBV18|TRBJ2-2
CASSHPGGSGGELFF
TGTGCCAGCTCACATCCAGGGGGCTCCGGCGGGGAGCTGTTTTTT
>NA|NA|TRBV6-5|TRBJ2-7
CASSFIGGTDYEQYF
TGTGCCAGCAGTTTCATCGGGGGGACAGACTACGAGCAGTACTTC
>TRBD1|NA|TRBV18|TRBJ1-1
CASSPKVEGTGLMNTEAFF
TGTGCCAGCTCACCAAAGGTAGAAGGGACAGGGCTCATGAACACTGAAGCTTTCTTT
>NA|NA|TRBV11-2|TRBJ2-4
CASSLGAGLAKNIQYF
TGTGCCAGCAGCTTAGGGGCAGGACTAGCCAAAAACATTCAGTACTTC
>TRBD1|NA|TRBV9|TRBJ2-2
CASSVSGGDTGELFF
TGTGCCAGCAGCGTATCAGGGGGCGACACCGGGGAGCTGTTTTTT
>TRBD2|few|TRBV3-1/TRBV3-2|TRBJ2-1
CASSQVPVAGGQFF
TGTGCCAGCAGCCAAGTCCCCGTAGCGGGGGGGCAGTTCTTC
>NA|NA|TRBV18|TRBJ1-1
CASSPQRNAEAFF
TGTGCCAGCTCACCCCAAAGGAACGCTGAAGCTTTCTTT
>NA|once|TRBV9|TRBJ1-1
CASGVTGNTEAFF
TGTGCCAGCGGAGTTACAGGGAACACTGAAGCTTTCTTT
>TRBD1|NA|TRBV30|TRBJ2-1
CAWETGGSYNEQFF
TGTGCCTGGGAGACAGGGGGCTCCTACAATGAGCAGTTCTTC